This is a list of T cell receptor beta chains from one sample in a study of CD8+CD57+ T cells in acquired aplastic anemia. MiXCR, applied by TCRdb to the reads, yields one record per CDR3 protein. The table lists some 150,000 distinct CDR3 sequences, 40% to 55% of them singletons. The sequencing input was sorted CD4+, CD8+, or CD8+CD57+ T cells (not recorded which) from PBMCs. Receptor source: a human donor with aplastic anemia. CDR3s include the opening cysteine and the closing phenylalanine or tryptophan. A D gene is named only where the DNA matches it firmly. Clone size is stated in some rows and not others, as once, few, many or a class when expanded.

>TRBJ2-2|once|TRBV10-3|TRBD1
TGTGCCATCACAGGGGGGAACACCGGGGAGCTGTTTTTT
CAITGGNTGELFF
>TRBJ1-2|many|TRBV5-6|TRBD1
TGTGCCAGCAGCCGGACAGGGCGTGATGGCTACACCTTC
CASSRTGRDGYTF
>TRBJ2-7|-|TRBV20-1|TRBD1
TGCAGTGCTAAGTGGACAGGGTTGAATGAGCAGTACTTC
CSAKWTGLNEQYF
>TRBJ2-7|many|TRBV7-2|TRBD1
TGTGCCAGCAGCTTAGCATTGGGACAGGGGTCCGAGCAGTACTTC
CASSLALGQGSEQYF
>TRBJ2-3|many|TRBV6-4|-
TGTGCCAGCAGTACGGGGGACACAGATACGCAGTATTTT
CASSTGDTDTQYF
>TRBJ2-2|-|TRBV14|-
TGTGCCAGCAGCCCCTTACTACTCCCCGGGGAGCTGTTTTTT
CASSPLLLPGELFF
>TRBJ1-6|few|TRBV10-3|-
TGTGCCATCAGCCCCGGGAGAGATAATTCACCCCTCCACTTT
CAISPGRDNSPLHF
>TRBJ2-1|many|TRBV12-3/TRBV12-4|TRBD2
TGTGCCAGCAGTTTAGGACTAGCGGGGGGCTACAATGAGCAGTTCTTC
CASSLGLAGGYNEQFF
>TRBJ1-5|-|TRBV19|-
TGTGCCAGCCATAGGGGCAATCAGCCCCAGCATTTT
CASHRGNQPQHF
>TRBJ1-1|-|TRBV29-1|TRBD1
TGCAGCGTTGGCGCAGGGGGCGGTGGCACTGAAGCTTTCTTT
CSVGAGGGGTEAFF
>TRBJ1-1|few|TRBV6-2/TRBV6-3|-
TGTGCCAGCAGTTACTCGGCTTGGCGGGGCACTGAAGCTTTCTTT
CASSYSAWRGTEAFF
>TRBJ1-4|many|TRBV6-1|-
TGTGCCAGCAGTGTCGTAAGCCCGACTAATGAAAAACTGTTTTTT
CASSVVSPTNEKLFF
>TRBJ2-5|-|TRBV20-1|-
TGCAGTGTTCCAGGGGCCAGTAAAGAGACCCAGTACTTC
CSVPGASKETQYF
>TRBJ1-1|many|TRBV7-2|-
TGTGCCAGCAGCTGGCGGGGGCTGAATGCTTTCTTT
CASSWRGLNAFF
>TRBJ2-2|many|TRBV9|TRBD1
TGTGCCAGCAGCGTTACCACCGGGACAGGGGCATCCGGCGGGGAGCTGTTTTTT
CASSVTTGTGASGGELFF
>TRBJ2-7|many|TRBV10-3|-
TGTGCCATCAGTGAGGGGACCAACTACGAGCAGTACTTC
CAISEGTNYEQYF
>TRBJ1-2|few|TRBV12-3/TRBV12-4|-
TGTGCCAGCAGTTTAGGGAATGTGGTGTTCTATGGCTACACCTTC
CASSLGNVVFYGYTF
>TRBJ2-6|-|TRBV10-3|-
TGTGCCATCAGTGAGGTGGGTCGACACTCTGGGGCCAACGTCCTGACTTTC
CAISEVGRHSGANVLTF
>TRBJ2-2|-|TRBV7-9|TRBD1
TGTGCCAGCAGCCTGGGACAGGGTCACGGGGAGCTGTTTTTT
CASSLGQGHGELFF
>TRBJ2-7|few|TRBV7-2|-
TGTGCCAGCTTCCACAGGAGGGGTGGGGGTGAGCAGTACTTC
CASFHRRGGGEQYF
>TRBJ1-1|few|TRBV3-1|TRBD1
TGTGCCAGCAGCCAGTACGACAGGGGAATGAACACTGAAGCTTTCTTT
CASSQYDRGMNTEAFF
>TRBJ2-7|-|TRBV10-2|-
TGCGCCAGCAGTGAGTCGGGACTCCCCTACGAGCAGTACTTC
CASSESGLPYEQYF
>TRBJ1-5|-|TRBV2|-
TGTGCCAGCATGATGGGGGGCCGAAATCAGCCCCAGCATTTT
CASMMGGRNQPQHF
>TRBJ2-7|-|TRBV7-3|-
TGTGCCAGCGGCCAACCTGGGGGATCGGACGAGCAGTACTTC
CASGQPGGSDEQYF
>TRBJ2-5|-|TRBV20-1|-
TGCAGAGCCACCTCGCGGGCTGGCCGGCAAGAGACCCAGTACTTC
CRATSRAGRQETQYF
>TRBJ2-1|-|TRBV24-1|-
TGTGCCACCAGTGAATCCCCTTATGAGCAGTTCTTC
CATSESPYEQFF
>TRBJ2-5|many|TRBV2|TRBD2
TGTGCCAGCACAGCGGGGGCTGATATAAAGACCCAGTACTTC
CASTAGADIKTQYF
>TRBJ1-5|-|TRBV6-2/TRBV6-3|TRBD1
TGTGCCAGCAGGTCGGGACAGGGGGCTCGACCCCAGCATTTT
CASRSGQGARPQHF
>TRBJ2-7|-|TRBV24-1|-
TGTGCCACTTCCCCGGGGGCTAGGAGGGGGGAGGAGCAGTACTTC
CATSPGARRGEEQYF
>TRBJ1-2|-|TRBV5-4|TRBD1
TGTGCCAGCAGCTCAGGGACAGGAAGTAACTATGGCTACACCTTC
CASSSGTGSNYGYTF
>TRBJ2-5|many|TRBV4-1|-
TGCGCCAGCAGCCAAGATACGGGGTTCGACGAGACCCAGTACTTC
CASSQDTGFDETQYF
>TRBJ1-1|-|TRBV6-5|-
TGTGCCAGCAGTTACTCTGCGCGGGCTGAAGCTTTCTTT
CASSYSARAEAFF
>TRBJ2-7|many|TRBV14|-
TGTGCCAGCAGCCCAACGGGGGATGCCTACGAGCAGTACTTC
CASSPTGDAYEQYF
>TRBJ2-7|-|TRBV2|TRBD2
TGTGCCAGCAGCGGGACTAGCGGGGTCTACGAGCAGTACTTC
CASSGTSGVYEQYF
>TRBJ1-1|many|TRBV19|TRBD1
TGTGCCAGTACCCTGGGACAGGGAGGGGGCACTGAAGCTTTCTTT
CASTLGQGGGTEAFF
>TRBJ2-5|many|TRBV2|-
TGTGCCAGCATGCTGTTAGAGACCCAGTACTTC
CASMLLETQYF
>TRBJ2-1|-|TRBV11-1|TRBD2
TGTGCCAGCAGCTTAGTGGGGGACTACTACAATCAGCAGTGCTTC
CASSLVGDYYNQQCF
>TRBJ2-3|many|TRBV15|-
TGTGCCACCAGCAGAGTAGTAATGGGGGATACGCAGTATTTT
CATSRVVMGDTQYF
>TRBJ1-2|-|TRBV12-3/TRBV12-4|TRBD1
TGTGCCAGCACTCATGCCGGGACAGTCTATGGCTACACCTTC
CASTHAGTVYGYTF